This T cell receptor beta chain was recorded in a study of post-analysis software for immune sequencing data. Study-level information: Clinical courses comprised relapsing-remitting, secondary progressive and progressive-relapsing multiple sclerosis.

Findings and limits, study-wide: With TRBV5-6, TRBV5-1 and TRBV20-1 included, about five TRBV segments were more frequent in patients than in controls. Same-batch preparations were strongly co-clustered by F measure.

Every TCR beta cDNA library bore unique molecular identifiers. TCRdb analysed the PCR reads with MiXCR anew, one entry per CDR3 protein. The sample consists of 170,000 or so distinct CDR3 sequences, approximately 30% of them appearing once. The CDR3 covers 15 residues. The V end was cut by 1 base, the J end by 0 bases, with 10 bases between. This clonotype came up many times. The antigen is not known. The chain recombines TRBV12-3 or TRBV12-4 with TRBJ2-7; no definite D call. The sequence came from a girl between 5 and 17 years old with multiple sclerosis. Sequencing was carried out using blood. In DNA form, the CDR3 reads TGTGCCAGCAGTTTAGGTACAGCGCACTCCTACGAGCAGTACTTC. Translated, it gives CASSLGTAHSYEQYF.